This T cell receptor (beta chain) was obtained from a study of T cells after yellow fever vaccination (dated by TCRdb to about 2019). At the level of the whole study: Libraries from fractions with low cell numbers were prepared with the SMART-Seq v4 Ultra Low Input RNA kit. Blood was drawn at multiple timepoints before and after primary and secondary immunization, with bulk PBMC replicates and cell subsets isolated. Two healthy male donors, one aged 18 to 30 and one aged 30 to 40 years, made up the cohort. Bulk TCR alpha and beta repertoires were sequenced longitudinally to track T-cell clones before and after primary and booster YFV17D yellow fever vaccination. The study at large found these results: FACS-sorted repertoires could contain abundant contaminating clonotypes from the bulk population, so computational filtering was required. The secondary T-cell response was found to be weaker but faster than the primary response, with a peak reached on day 5 rather than on day 15. Most clones expanded after primary vaccination were re-detected after the booster (96% of CD4 and around 86% of CD8), suggesting broad memory maintenance. Because the study included only two donors, the extent to which the findings can be generalized is limited. A small fraction of clonotypes showed up in both the CD4 and CD8 compartments, probably as a result of convergent recombination.

Taken with the paper, the label for treatment or condition translates to: live attenuated yellow fever vaccine strain. PBMCs were isolated from peripheral blood using a standard Ficoll-Paque protocol. CD4 and CD8 T-cell fractions were isolated with Dynabeads CD4 and CD8 positive selection kits. TriZol was used to extract RNA from bulk PBMCs, from CD4 and CD8 fractions, and from dextramer-positive and dextramer-negative fractions. Remarks on this clonotype: The antigen this receptor binds is unknown. Base qualities were left out, and no much larger clone turns up one base away.

Synthesis of TCR cDNA relied on 5'RACE template switching, a step that introduced a universal primer site along with unique molecular identifiers. cDNA synthesis was primed from both the TCR alpha and TCR beta constant segments. Libraries were amplified in two PCR steps, with sample barcodes and sequencing adapters added in the second step. Sequencing of libraries was done on Illumina HiSeq 2500 (2x100 bp) or NovaSeq (2x150 bp). Per the original workflow: MIGEC was used to demultiplex reads and collapse the reads into UMI consensus sequences, and MiXCR was used for V(D)J alignment. Using edgeR on replicate PBMC samples, clonotypes were called vaccine-responding if FDR was below 0.01 and the log2 fold change was above 5 up to day 15. Bulk clonotypes were assigned CD4 or CD8 identity according to which sequenced CD4 or CD8 repertoire held them at higher abundance. The public reads were run again by TCRdb, first through fastp at Q25 and then through MiXCR, and only productive beta chains were kept. Rows with a matching CDR3 protein are joined into one entry that keeps the most common DNA and genes. These V and J calls derive from TCRdb rather than the authors' analysis. The sample table lists 200,000 to 300,000 distinct CDR3 sequences, 13% of them with a count of one. The top ten hold roughly 0.5% of the sample.

This TCR came from a man between 25 and 39 years old who received the YFV17D yellow fever vaccine. The sequences come from CD4+ T cells sorted from PBMCs, collected 45 days after the yellow fever booster vaccination.

The DNA sequence follows: TGTGCCAGCAGCTGGCTAGCTAGATCCTCAGATACGCAGTATTTT. It translates as CASSWLARSSDTQYF. The V gene is TRBV12-3 or TRBV12-4 and the J gene is TRBJ2-3; the D gene is possibly TRBD2, with 5 bases matching. V and J are truncated by 6 bases and 4 bases respectively, leaving an intervening sequence of 17 bases. Inclusive of the bounding cysteine and phenylalanine, the CDR3 is 15 residues long. CDR3 DNA is the only sequence kept; it has 45 bases, read in frame from the first base.